The present T cell receptor (beta chain) was sequenced within a study of OX40 agonist ivuxolimab in advanced cancers. At the level of the study: Those enrolled were less than 85% male, with a mean age of around 55 years and ages from about 20 to 90. Study outcomes and limitations: By week 6 at 0.1 to 3.0 mg/kg, blood CD4+ and CD8+ T cells had expanded clonally. In general, CD8+ T cells held more expanded clones than CD4+ did, on average.

Clones were read by immunoSEQ multiplex PCR, and TCRdb kept only the in-frame ones, dropping some. The sample lists 55,000 to 80,000 clones, around 81% occurring once. As to this clone: Antigen specificity is unknown.

V was shortened by 4 bases and J by 1 base, with 15 bases between the two germline ends. The CDR3 is 16 amino acids. CDR1 is KGHSH and CDR2 is LQKENI in the germline V gene. Sequences were derived from CD4+ or CD8+ T cells sorted from blood, sampled in a trial of the OX40 agonist ivuxolimab. The TCR was taken from an adult with an advanced solid tumor such as melanoma, head and neck, liver or kidney cancer. This chain uses TRBV18 with TRBJ2-3; D possibly corresponds to TRBD1 (6 bases). The chain's CDR3 is CASSRLQGRGTDTQYF. DNA for the CDR3: TGTGCCAGCTCACGTTTACAGGGTAGGGGCACAGATACGCAGTATTTT.